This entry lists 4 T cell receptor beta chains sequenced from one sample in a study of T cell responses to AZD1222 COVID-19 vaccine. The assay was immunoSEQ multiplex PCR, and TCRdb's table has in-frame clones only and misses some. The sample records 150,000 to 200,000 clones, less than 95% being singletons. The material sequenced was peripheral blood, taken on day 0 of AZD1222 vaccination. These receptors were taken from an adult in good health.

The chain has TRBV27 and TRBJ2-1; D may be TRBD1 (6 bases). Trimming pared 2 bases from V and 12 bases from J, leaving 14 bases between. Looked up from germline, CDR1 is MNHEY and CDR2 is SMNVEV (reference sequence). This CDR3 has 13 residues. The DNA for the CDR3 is TGTGCCAGCAGTTTAGGGGGCGCTAAGGGGCAGTTCTTC. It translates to CASSLGGAKGQFF.

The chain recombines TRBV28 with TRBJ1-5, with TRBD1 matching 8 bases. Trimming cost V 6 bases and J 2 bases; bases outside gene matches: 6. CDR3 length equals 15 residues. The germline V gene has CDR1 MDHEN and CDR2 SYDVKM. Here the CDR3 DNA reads TGTGCCAGCAGGGAGACAGGGGCTCGCAATCAGCCCCAGCATTTT. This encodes CASRETGARNQPQHF.

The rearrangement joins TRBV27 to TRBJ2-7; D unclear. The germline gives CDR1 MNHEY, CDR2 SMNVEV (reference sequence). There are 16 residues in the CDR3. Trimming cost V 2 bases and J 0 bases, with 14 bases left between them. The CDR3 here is CASSLKGPSGSYEQYF. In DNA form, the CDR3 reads TGTGCCAGCAGTTTAAAGGGCCCCTCTGGCTCCTACGAGCAGTACTTC.

The CDR3 sequence is CASSYSMSVAGNTIYF. CDR3 DNA: TGTGCCAGCAGTTACTCGATGTCAGTAGCTGGAAACACCATATATTTT. The V call is TRBV6-5, the J call TRBJ1-3; no definite D call. The CDR3 is made up of 16 amino acids. Trimming pared 0 bases from V and 2 bases from J, leaving 11 bases between. CDR1 MNHEY and CDR2 SVGAGI come from the germline V gene.